A single sample is the source of the 30 T cell receptor beta chains below, sequenced in a study of blood T cell repertoires in COVID-19. The repertoire was sequenced with immunoSEQ multiplex PCR; TCRdb's copy has only in-frame clones and lacks some. The profile shows under 250,000 clones, just over 85% of them singletons. Sequencing input: peripheral blood. These receptors all stem from a man aged 45-65 years with COVID-19, enrolled during active disease.

The rearrangement joins TRBV12-5 to TRBJ2-3, with 7 bases fitting TRBD1. V trimming: 4 bases; J trimming: 3 bases; junction bases outside the gene matches: 4. This CDR3 comprises 14 residues. CDR1 and CDR2 (germline): LGHNT, FRNRAP. CDR3 in DNA: TGTGCTAGTGGTTGGGGACAGAGGACAGATACGCAGTATTTT. This gives the protein CASGWGQRTDTQYF.

V usage is TRBV27 and J usage is TRBJ1-5; no clear D gene. V was trimmed by 4 bases and J by 0 bases, leaving 13 bases between them. In germline, CDR1 is MNHEY, CDR2 SMNVEV (reference sequence). This CDR3 is built from 16 residues. The CDR3 reads CASSSRGGYSNQPQHF. CDR3 DNA: TGTGCCAGCAGTTCCCGTGGAGGGTATAGCAATCAGCCCCAGCATTTT.

The chain carries TRBV30 and TRBJ1-2, with 8 bases aligning to TRBD1. Germline V gene sequence: CDR1 GTSNPN, CDR2 SVGIG (reference sequence). Trimming removed 3 bases from V and 2 bases from J; junction bases left unmatched: 11. The CDR3 contains 16 residues. CDR3 DNA: TGTGCCTGGAGCGACAGGGGAGCCCGACGAAACTATGGCTACACCTTC. Its protein product is CAWSDRGARRNYGYTF.

V is TRBV15 and J is TRBJ2-1, with TRBD2 matching 9 bases. After removal of 0 bases from V and 6 bases from J, the junction contained 6 bases not matched to a gene. Per germline, CDR1 LNHNV and CDR2 YYDKDF (reference sequence). CDR3 size: 16 residues. Here the CDR3 DNA reads TGTGCCACCAGCAGAGATGACTTGCGGGAGGGCAATGAGCAGTTCTTC. Protein sequence: CATSRDDLREGNEQFF.

V gene TRBV12-5 combines with J gene TRBJ2-3; 10 nucleotides agree with TRBD2. V lost 2 bases, J lost 4 bases, and 9 bases stayed unmatched. Germline V gene sequence: CDR1 LGHNT, CDR2 FRNRAP. The CDR3 contains 17 residues. CDR3 region: CASGLSPTSGASDTQYF. Written as DNA, the CDR3 is TGTGCTAGTGGTTTGTCCCCTACTAGCGGGGCTTCAGATACGCAGTATTTT.

The V call is TRBV9, the J call TRBJ1-2, with 10 bases that match TRBD1. From germline, CDR1 is SGDLS and CDR2 YYNGEE. CDR3 length: 15 amino acids. Trimming at V came to 3 bases and at J to 7 bases, leaving 9 bases not matched to a gene. The CDR3 loop is CASSGAGQGVGGYTF. The DNA of the CDR3 is TGTGCCAGCAGCGGAGCCGGACAGGGGGTCGGTGGCTACACCTTC.

This clone has only a few counts. V gene TRBV5-1 combines with J gene TRBJ2-2, with D perhaps TRBD1 (6 bases). V was shortened by 4 bases and J by 0 bases, with 16 bases between the two germline ends. There are 17 residues in the CDR3. Germline-derived CDR1 and CDR2 are SGHRS and YFSETQ. CDR3 sequence: CASSQRTGTTNTGELFF. CDR3 coding DNA: TGCGCCAGCAGCCAACGCACCGGGACAACGAACACCGGGGAGCTGTTTTTT.

The chain is built from TRBV6-5 and TRBJ1-6, with D perhaps matching TRBD1 (6 bases). Germline assignment: CDR1 MNHEY and CDR2 SVGAGI. The germline V and J ends were trimmed by 6 bases and 8 bases, with 14 bases remaining between them. The CDR3 loop spans 14 amino acids. The CDR3 sequence is CASRLGARDSPLHF. The CDR3 DNA is TGTGCCAGCAGGCTGGGGGCGCGTGATTCACCCCTCCACTTT.

V gene TRBV19 combines with J gene TRBJ2-3; the D gene is possibly TRBD2 (6 bases). The V and J ends lost 1 base and 0 bases respectively, with 11 bases between them. Germline CDR1 reads LNHDA; CDR2 reads SQIVND (reference sequence). The CDR3 has 16 amino acids. The CDR3 coding sequence is TGTGCCAGTAGTATAGGGCTAGCGAGTAGCACAGATACGCAGTATTTT. Protein product: CASSIGLASSTDTQYF.

This clone appeared a few times. V usage is TRBV30 and J usage is TRBJ1-3; 7 bases fit TRBD1. The CDR3 runs to 15 residues. J was trimmed by 0 bases and V by 4 bases; bases with no gene match: 6. CDR1 is GTSNPN and CDR2 is SVGIG in the germline V gene (reference sequence). The CDR3 loop is CAWKRDRNSGNTIYF. The DNA for the CDR3 is TGTGCCTGGAAACGGGACAGAAACTCTGGAAACACCATATATTTT.

V usage is TRBV9 and J usage is TRBJ2-1; 7 nucleotides line up with TRBD2. The CDR3 extends over 15 amino acids. With V trimmed by 0 bases and J by 6 bases, 6 bases remained unmatched. CDR1 and CDR2 from the germline V gene are SGDLS and YYNGEE. The CDR3 DNA reads as TGTGCCAGCAGCGTAGGGGAGGGATTCTCCAATGAGCAGTTCTTC. Translated, it gives CASSVGEGFSNEQFF. Together with reference TRBV9 and TRBJ2-1, the CDR3 gives the full variable domain: DSGVTQTPKHLITATGQRVTLRCSPRSGDLSVYWYQQSLDQGLQFLIQYYNGEERAKGNILERFSAQQFPDLHSELNLSSLELGDSALYFCASSVGEGFSNEQFFGPGTRLTVL.

V usage is TRBV2 and J usage is TRBJ1-5; 9 bases map to TRBD1. Germline values: CDR1 SNHLY, CDR2 FYNNEI. Losses at the gene ends were 8 bases for V and 6 bases for J; bases not matched to a gene: 5. The CDR3 runs to 13 residues. The CDR3 loop reads CASSGTGLQPQHF. The CDR3 DNA sequence: TGTGCCAGCTCCGGGACAGGGCTTCAGCCCCAGCATTTT.

This chain connects TRBV7-8 to TRBJ2-7; D not certain. Germline V gives CDR1 SGHVS, CDR2 FQNEAQ. The CDR3 consists of 15 residues. V dropped 5 bases and J dropped 2 bases, with 16 bases sitting between them. CDR3 in amino acids: CASSLLALPPYEQYF. CDR3 sequence (DNA): TGTGCCAGCAGCCTCTTGGCTCTTCCCCCCTACGAGCAGTACTTC.

In its sample, this clone was seen once. The DNA of the CDR3 is TGTGCCAGCAGCTTGGGTGCGACTAGCGGTCAAGAGACCCAGTACTTC. Amino acid sequence: CASSLGATSGQETQYF. The chain links TRBV5-4 to TRBJ2-5, with TRBD2 identical over 9 bases. Trimming at V came to 0 bases and at J to 2 bases, leaving 5 bases not matched to a gene. This CDR3 has 16 amino acids. Germline V CDR1 and CDR2: SGHNT, YYREEE (reference sequence).

The CDR3 DNA sequence: TGTGCCAGCAGCGTAGACGGGAGTGGATACAATGAGCAGTTCTTC. This codes for CASSVDGSGYNEQFF. The chain recombines TRBV9 with TRBJ2-1; the D gene is possibly TRBD2 (6 bases). Germline V gene lookup returns CDR1 SGDLS and CDR2 YYNGEE. The CDR3 length is 15 residues. The V end lost 0 bases, the J end lost 4 bases, and 11 bases lay between the germline ends. Together with reference TRBV9 and TRBJ2-1, the CDR3 gives the full variable domain: DSGVTQTPKHLITATGQRVTLRCSPRSGDLSVYWYQQSLDQGLQFLIQYYNGEERAKGNILERFSAQQFPDLHSELNLSSLELGDSALYFCASSVDGSGYNEQFFGPGTRLTVL.

This rearrangement joins TRBV29-1 to TRBJ1-2; no firm D call. The CDR3 spans 12 residues. Looked up from germline, CDR1 is SQVTM and CDR2 is ANQGSEA. V lost 7 bases to trimming and J lost 4 bases, with 13 bases between them. The DNA for the CDR3 is TGCAGCGCTCCACGGGGTAGCTATGGCTACACCTTC. Residues: CSAPRGSYGYTF.

This sequence joins TRBV5-1 and TRBJ2-5; TRBD1 matches 7 bases. Trimming took 4 bases from V and 4 from J; bases not matched to a gene: 13. Germline V CDR1 and CDR2: SGHRS, YFSETQ. CDR3 length: 16 residues. DNA for the CDR3: TGCGCCAGCAGCCCTGGCGGAACAGGGGTTCTAGAGACCCAGTACTTC. Amino acid sequence: CASSPGGTGVLETQYF.

The rearrangement uses TRBV4-3 and TRBJ2-5, with D possibly being TRBD1 (5 bases). Trimming took 1 base from V and 1 from J, leaving 13 bases between them. CDR1 is LGHNA and CDR2 is YSLEER in the germline V gene. This CDR3 contains 16 residues. The CDR3 sequence is CASSQGGLPAQETQYF. CDR3 DNA sequence: TGCGCCAGCAGCCAAGGGGGCCTACCGGCCCAAGAGACCCAGTACTTC.

The chain joins TRBV9 to TRBJ2-2, with TRBD2 as a possible D gene (6 bases). The CDR3 has 17 amino acids. V was trimmed by 0 bases and J by 1 base, leaving 13 bases between them. Germline V gives CDR1 SGDLS, CDR2 YYNGEE. The DNA for the CDR3 is TGTGCCAGCAGCGTAGGCGGGGCTAAATTGAACACCGGGGAGCTGTTTTTT. Translated: CASSVGGAKLNTGELFF.

The rearrangement joins TRBV28 to TRBJ2-3; no clear D gene. The V and J ends lost 3 bases and 2 bases respectively, with 12 bases between them. This CDR3 contains 15 residues. The germline CDR1 and CDR2 sequences are MDHEN and SYDVKM. As DNA, the CDR3 is TGTGCCAGCAGTTTGGGTCCAGACAACACAGATACGCAGTATTTT. Translating gives CASSLGPDNTDTQYF.

The chain is built from TRBV2 and TRBJ1-6; D perhaps matches TRBD1 (6 bases). The CDR3 length is 18 residues. CDR1 SNHLY and CDR2 FYNNEI come from the germline V gene. V shed 7 bases and J shed 0 bases, with 19 bases lying between them. This chain's CDR3 is CASTARGQGSSYNSPLHF. In nucleotides, the CDR3 is TGTGCCAGCACCGCGCGAGGGCAGGGGAGCTCCTATAATTCACCCCTCCACTTT.

The CDR3 spells CTSWDPAGLGFF. CDR3 sequence (DNA): TGCACCAGCTGGGATCCCGCGGGATTAGGGTTCTTC. The chain links TRBV29-1 to TRBJ2-1; tentative D call: TRBD2 (6 bases). Germline loops: CDR1 SQVTM, CDR2 ANQGSEA. The CDR3 is 12 residues long.

The J gene is TRBJ2-1, the V gene TRBV6-2 or TRBV6-3; 13 nucleotides match TRBD2. CDR3 length: 18 residues. Germline V gene lookup returns CDR1 MNHEY and CDR2 SVGEGT. J gave up 6 bases and V 6 bases, and 14 bases lay outside the gene matches. CDR3 sequence (DNA): TGTGCCAGCAGCCAGACTAGCGGGGGGTCCGGGAATCCCAATGAGCAGTTCTTC. This encodes CASSQTSGGSGNPNEQFF.

The J gene is TRBJ1-5, the V gene TRBV19, with 7 bases that match TRBD1. Losses at the gene ends were 6 bases for V and 7 bases for J; bases not matched to a gene: 15. This CDR3 comprises 16 residues. CDR1 is LNHDA and CDR2 is SQIVND in the germline V gene (reference sequence). For the CDR3, the DNA is TGTGCCAGTAGCCCCGACCATAGGGGGCTAGACCAGCCCCAGCATTTT. Translated: CASSPDHRGLDQPQHF.

V and J are TRBV27 and TRBJ2-7; possibly TRBD2 for D (7 bases). V was shortened by 7 bases and J by 2 bases, with 15 bases between the two germline ends. CDR3 size: 14 residues. Germline V gives CDR1 MNHEY, CDR2 SMNVEV (reference sequence). In DNA form, the CDR3 reads TGTGCCAGCACGATATCGCGGGGGCCCTACGAGCAGTACTTC. Translated, it gives CASTISRGPYEQYF.

V gene TRBV7-2 combines with J gene TRBJ2-3, with TRBD2 identical over 15 bases. CDR3 length: 16 amino acids. V shed 4 bases, J shed 5 bases, and the junction held 4 bases outside the gene matches. Germline lookup yields CDR1 SGHTA and CDR2 FQGNSA. For the CDR3, the DNA is TGTGCCAGCAGCTGGACTAGCGGGGGGGCCGGAGATACGCAGTATTTT. This translates into CASSWTSGGAGDTQYF.

The chain couples TRBV6-2 or TRBV6-3 to TRBJ1-1, with 7 bases aligning to TRBD1. Germline CDR1 MNHEY, CDR2 SVGEGT. V trimming: 5 bases; J trimming: 3 bases; junction bases outside the gene matches: 12. The CDR3 is 16 residues long. The CDR3 here is CASSRRDSLGDTEAFF. CDR3 sequence (DNA): TGTGCCAGCAGTCGCCGGGACAGTTTGGGAGACACTGAAGCTTTCTTT.

In its sample, this clone was seen once. The rearrangement uses TRBV19 and TRBJ2-2, with 11 bases fitting TRBD2. The germline V gene encodes CDR1 LNHDA and CDR2 SQIVND (reference sequence). The ends lost 7 bases at V and 5 bases at J; junction bases unmatched: 6. The CDR3 has 15 amino acids. CDR3: CASKPLAGVTGELFF. CDR3 bases: TGTGCCAGTAAACCACTAGCGGGAGTTACCGGGGAGCTGTTTTTT.

The V and J genes are TRBV28 and TRBJ2-4; a weak D match, TRBD1 (6 bases). From germline, CDR1 is MDHEN and CDR2 SYDVKM. The V gene lost 7 bases and the J gene lost 5 bases, with 15 bases spanning the gap. This CDR3 spans 14 amino acids. CDR3 DNA sequence: TGTGCCAGCACCCTGTCCGGACAGCAAAACATTCAGTACTTC. It is translated as CASTLSGQQNIQYF.

The J gene is TRBJ2-5, the V gene TRBV6-5; D possibly corresponds to TRBD1 (5 bases). The CDR3 consists of 13 residues. Germline V gene lookup returns CDR1 MNHEY and CDR2 SVGAGI. V was shortened by 0 bases and J by 6 bases, with 8 bases between the two germline ends. CDR3 sequence: CASSYSLGQTQYF. The DNA for the CDR3 is TGTGCCAGCAGTTACTCGTTGGGGCAGACCCAGTACTTC.